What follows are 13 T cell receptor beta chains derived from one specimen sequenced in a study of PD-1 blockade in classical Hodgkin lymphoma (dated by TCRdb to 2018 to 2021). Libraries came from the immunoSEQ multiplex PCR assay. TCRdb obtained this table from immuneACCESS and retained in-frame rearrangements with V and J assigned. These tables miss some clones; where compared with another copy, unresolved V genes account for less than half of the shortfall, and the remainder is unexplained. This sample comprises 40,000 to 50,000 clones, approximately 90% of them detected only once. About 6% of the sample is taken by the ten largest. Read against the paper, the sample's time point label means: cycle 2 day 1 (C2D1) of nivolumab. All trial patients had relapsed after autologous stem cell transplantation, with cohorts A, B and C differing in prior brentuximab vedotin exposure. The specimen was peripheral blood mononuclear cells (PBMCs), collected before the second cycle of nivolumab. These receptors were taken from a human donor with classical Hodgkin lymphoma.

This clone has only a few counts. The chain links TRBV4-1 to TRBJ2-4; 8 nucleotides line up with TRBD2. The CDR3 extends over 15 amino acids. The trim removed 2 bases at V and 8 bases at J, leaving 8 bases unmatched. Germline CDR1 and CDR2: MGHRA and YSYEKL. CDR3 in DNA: TGCGCCAGCAGCCAAACCCGGGAGGGCTTAGACATTCAGTACTTC. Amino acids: CASSQTREGLDIQYF.

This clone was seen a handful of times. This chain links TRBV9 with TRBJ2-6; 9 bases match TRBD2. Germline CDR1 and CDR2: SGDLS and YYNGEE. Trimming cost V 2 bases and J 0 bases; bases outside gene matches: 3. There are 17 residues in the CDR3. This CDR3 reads CASSVSGSFSGANVLTF. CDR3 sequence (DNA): TGTGCCAGCAGCGTTAGCGGGAGTTTCTCTGGGGCCAACGTCCTGACTTTC. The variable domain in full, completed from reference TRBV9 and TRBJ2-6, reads DSGVTQTPKHLITATGQRVTLRCSPRSGDLSVYWYQQSLDQGLQFLIQYYNGEERAKGNILERFSAQQFPDLHSELNLSSLELGDSALYFCASSVSGSFSGANVLTFGAGSRLTVL.

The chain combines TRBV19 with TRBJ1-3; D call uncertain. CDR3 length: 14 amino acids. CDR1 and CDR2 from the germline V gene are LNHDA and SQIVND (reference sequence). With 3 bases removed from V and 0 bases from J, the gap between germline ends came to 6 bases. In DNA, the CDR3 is TGTGCCAGTAGTATGGTGGACTCTGGAAACACCATATATTTT. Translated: CASSMVDSGNTIYF.

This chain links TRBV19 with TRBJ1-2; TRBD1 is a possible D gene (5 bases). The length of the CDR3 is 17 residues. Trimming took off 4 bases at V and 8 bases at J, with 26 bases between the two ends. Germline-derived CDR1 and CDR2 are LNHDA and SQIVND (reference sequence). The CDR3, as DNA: TGTGCCAGTAGTAGAGGTACCGGGACCCTCCACCAAGAGGGCTACACCTTC. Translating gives CASSRGTGTLHQEGYTF.

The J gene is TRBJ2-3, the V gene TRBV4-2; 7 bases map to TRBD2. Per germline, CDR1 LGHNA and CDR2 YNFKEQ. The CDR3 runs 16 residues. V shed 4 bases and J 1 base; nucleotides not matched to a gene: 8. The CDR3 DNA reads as TGTGCCAGCAGCCGAAGAGCGGGACCTGGCACAGATACGCAGTATTTT. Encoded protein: CASSRRAGPGTDTQYF.

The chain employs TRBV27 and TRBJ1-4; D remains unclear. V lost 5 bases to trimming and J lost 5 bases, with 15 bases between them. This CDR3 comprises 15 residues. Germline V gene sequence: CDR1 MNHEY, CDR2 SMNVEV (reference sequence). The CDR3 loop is CASSTRRNGNEKLFF. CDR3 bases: TGTGCCAGCAGTACCCGGCGAAATGGGAATGAAAAACTGTTTTTT. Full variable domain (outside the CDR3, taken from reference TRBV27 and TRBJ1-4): EAQVTQNPRYLITVTGKKLTVTCSQNMNHEYMSWYRQDPGLGLRQIYYSMNVEVTDKGDVPEGYKVSRKEKRNFPLILESPSPNQTSLYFCASSTRRNGNEKLFFGSGTQLSVL.

The CDR3 nucleotides read TGTGCCAGCAGAGAGAGGACTAGCCGTGAGCAGTTCTTC. It translates to CASRERTSREQFF. The chain uses TRBV6-1 and TRBJ2-1, with 8 positions matching TRBD2. This CDR3 has 13 amino acids. Germline CDR1 and CDR2: MNHNS and SASEGT. V lost 6 bases, J lost 9 bases, and 7 bases stayed unmatched.

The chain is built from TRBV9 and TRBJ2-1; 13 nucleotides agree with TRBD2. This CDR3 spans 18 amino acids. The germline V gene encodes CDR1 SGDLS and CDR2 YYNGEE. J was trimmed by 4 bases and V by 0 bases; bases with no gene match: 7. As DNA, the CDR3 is TGTGCCAGCAGCGTAGATGATTGGGGACTAGCGGGGTACAATGAGCAGTTCTTC. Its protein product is CASSVDDWGLAGYNEQFF.

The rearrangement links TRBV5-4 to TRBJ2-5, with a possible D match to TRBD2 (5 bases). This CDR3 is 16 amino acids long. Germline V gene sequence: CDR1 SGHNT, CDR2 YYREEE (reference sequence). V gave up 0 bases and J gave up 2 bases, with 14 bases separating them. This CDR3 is CASSLDTRVRQETQYF. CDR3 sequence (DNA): TGTGCCAGCAGCTTGGACACTAGGGTGAGACAAGAGACCCAGTACTTC.

The CDR3 DNA reads TGCGCCAGCAGCCAAGATCGAGGACAGGGGAGAAATTCACCCCTCCACTTT. Amino acid sequence: CASSQDRGQGRNSPLHF. V and J are TRBV4-1 and TRBJ1-6; 9 bases map to TRBD1. V shed 0 bases, J shed 7 bases, and the junction held 7 bases outside the gene matches. This CDR3 spans 17 amino acids. Germline V lookup: CDR1 MGHRA, CDR2 YSYEKL.

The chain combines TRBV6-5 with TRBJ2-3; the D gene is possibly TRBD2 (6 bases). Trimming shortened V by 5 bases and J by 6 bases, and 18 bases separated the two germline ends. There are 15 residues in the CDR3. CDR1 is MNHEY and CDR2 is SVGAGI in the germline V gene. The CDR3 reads CASSTGTRERDTQYF. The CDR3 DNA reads TGTGCCAGCAGTACCGGGACTCGTGAGAGGGATACGCAGTATTTT.

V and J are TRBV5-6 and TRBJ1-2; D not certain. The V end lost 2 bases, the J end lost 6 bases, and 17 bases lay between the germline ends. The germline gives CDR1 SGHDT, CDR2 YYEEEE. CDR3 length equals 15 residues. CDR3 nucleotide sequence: TGTGCCAGCAGCTTCCCGTCGGCCCCGGTGAATGGCTACACCTTC. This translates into CASSFPSAPVNGYTF.

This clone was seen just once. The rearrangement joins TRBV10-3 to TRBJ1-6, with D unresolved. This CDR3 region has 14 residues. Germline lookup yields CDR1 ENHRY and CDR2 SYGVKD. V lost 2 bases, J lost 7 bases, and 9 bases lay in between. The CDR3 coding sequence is TGTGCCATCAGTGAGAGTTCGGGGAATTCACCCCTCCACTTT. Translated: CAISESSGNSPLHF.